Reported below is one TCR beta chain. Its binding antigen is unknown. Base qualities are missing; no much larger clone stands one base away. CDR1 and CDR2, per the germline V gene, are KGHSH and LQKENI. The CDR3 holds 15 amino acids from the cysteine to the phenylalanine. Only the CDR3 DNA is retained, 45 bases long and in frame from the first base. V lost 3 bases and J lost 3 bases; the stretch between them is 11 bases long. The data are from a study of early T cells in non-severe SARS-CoV-2 infection (dated by TCRdb to the early 2020s). Concerning the study at large: Because TCR sequencing relied on bulk RNA taken from unsorted whole blood, pairing of alpha and beta chains was not possible.

Study-level results and caveats: VDJdb matching was skewed toward anti-spike CD8 responses and likely underestimated virus-specific expansions, missing private and CD4 specificities.

The receptor library was made with 5' RACE. Sequenced using a NextSeq 500. The TCR library protocol attached unique molecular identifiers to individual cDNA molecules to correct for sequencing error and PCR bias. Both TCR alpha and beta chains were sequenced, and tight co-correlation was observed between alpha and beta sequence abundances in each sample. As for how the authors treated the data: Decombinator V4 was used to annotate TCR sequences for V gene, J gene and CDR3. TCRs were defined as expanded if a significant change between any two time points was detected under a Poisson model with p below 0.0001. TCR abundances were normalised to the total number of TCRs sequenced in each sample and reported as counts per million. TRAV1-2 paired with TRAJ12, TRAJ20 or TRAJ33 defined MAIT TCRs, while TRAV10 paired with TRAJ18 defined iNKT TCRs. VDJdb, accessed on 1 November 2021, was searched for TCRs annotated for CMV, EBV and SARS-CoV-2, and TCRs annotated for more than one antigen were excluded. TCRdb applied fastp at Q25 and MiXCR to the public reads, then kept only in-frame beta chains. Duplicate CDR3 protein sequences are folded into a single record with the most common DNA and genes. TCRdb assigned the V and J calls; the authors' analysis was not used. The sample includes about 59,000 distinct CDR3 sequences, with roughly 13% observed a single time. Approximately 8.5% of the sample rests with the top ten.

The study was a case-control design nested within a healthcare worker cohort in London, UK, with weekly nasopharyngeal swab PCR tests and blood sampling. Healthcare workers were recruited between 23 and 31 March 2020, during the week of the UK lockdown, and were followed weekly for up to about 15 weeks. This material consisted of whole blood, taken at baseline. The TCR sequence derives from an adult who was a healthcare worker with PCR-confirmed SARS-CoV-2 infection or an uninfected control (not recorded which). The rearrangement combines TRBV18 with TRBJ2-2; the D region is possibly TRBD1 or TRBD2, each matching across 5 bases. The encoded CDR3 is CASSPRGLYTGELFF. The nucleotide sequence is TGTGCCAGCTCACCTCGGGGCCTCTACACCGGGGAGCTGTTTTTT.